The TCR beta chain described here comes from a study of early T cells in non-severe SARS-CoV-2 infection. Individual cDNA molecules carried attached unique molecular identifiers. TCRdb passed the 5' RACE reads through MiXCR, listing each CDR3 protein once. The data show tens of thousands of distinct CDR3 sequences, less than 6.5% seen once. By its share, this clonotype is medium-sized. The CDR3 is 12 amino acids. Germline CDR1 is KGHSH and CDR2 is LQKENI. V was cut by 6 bases and J by 5 bases, with 10 bases left in between. The rearrangement uses TRBV18 and TRBJ1-1; D remains ambiguous. The receptor's source is an adult who was a healthcare worker with PCR-confirmed SARS-CoV-2 infection or an uninfected control (not recorded which). Sequencing was done on a sample of whole blood. DNA for the CDR3: TGTGCCAGCTCCCCCGGAGCGACTGAAGCTTTCTTT. Translation gives CASSPGATEAFF.